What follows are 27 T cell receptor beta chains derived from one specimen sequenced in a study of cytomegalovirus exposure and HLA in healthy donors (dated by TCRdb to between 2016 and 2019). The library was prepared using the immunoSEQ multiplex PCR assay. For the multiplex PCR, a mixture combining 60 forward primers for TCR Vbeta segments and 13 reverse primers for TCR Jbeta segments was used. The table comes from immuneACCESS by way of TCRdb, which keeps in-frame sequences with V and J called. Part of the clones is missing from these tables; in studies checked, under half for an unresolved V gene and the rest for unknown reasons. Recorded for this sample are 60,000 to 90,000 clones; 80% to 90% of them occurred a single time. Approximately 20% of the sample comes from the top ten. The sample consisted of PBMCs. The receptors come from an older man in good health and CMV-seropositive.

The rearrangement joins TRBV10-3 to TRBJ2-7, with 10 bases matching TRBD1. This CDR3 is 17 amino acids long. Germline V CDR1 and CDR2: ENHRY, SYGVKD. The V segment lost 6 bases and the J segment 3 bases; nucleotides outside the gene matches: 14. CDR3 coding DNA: TGTGCCATCAGCGCCAGACGGACAGGGGGAGGTGGCTACGAGCAGTACTTC. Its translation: CAISARRTGGGGYEQYF.

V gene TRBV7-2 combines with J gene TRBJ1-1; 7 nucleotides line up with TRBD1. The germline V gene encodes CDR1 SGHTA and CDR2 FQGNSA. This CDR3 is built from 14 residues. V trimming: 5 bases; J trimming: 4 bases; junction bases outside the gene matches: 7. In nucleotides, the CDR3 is TGTGCCAGCAGCGCGACAGGGCAGGGCACTGAAGCTTTCTTT. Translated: CASSATGQGTEAFF.

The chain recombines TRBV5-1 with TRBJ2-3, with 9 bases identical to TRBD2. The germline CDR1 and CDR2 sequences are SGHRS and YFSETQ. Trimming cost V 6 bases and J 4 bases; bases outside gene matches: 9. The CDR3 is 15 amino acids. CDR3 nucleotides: TGCGCCAGCAATCTGGCGGGGGGGCTCTCAGATACGCAGTATTTT. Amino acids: CASNLAGGLSDTQYF.

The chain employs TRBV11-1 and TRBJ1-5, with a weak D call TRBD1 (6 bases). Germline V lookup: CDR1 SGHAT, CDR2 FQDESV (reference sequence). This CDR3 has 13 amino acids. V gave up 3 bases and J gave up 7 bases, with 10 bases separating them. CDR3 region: CASSLGGGQPQHF. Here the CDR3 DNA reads TGTGCCAGCAGCTTGGGAGGGGGACAGCCCCAGCATTTT.

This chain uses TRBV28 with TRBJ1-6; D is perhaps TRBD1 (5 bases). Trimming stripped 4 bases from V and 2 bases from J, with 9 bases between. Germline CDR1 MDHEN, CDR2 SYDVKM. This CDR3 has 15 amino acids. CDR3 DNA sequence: TGTGCCAGCAGTTCCCAGGGCACCTATAATTCACCCCTCCACTTT. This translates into CASSSQGTYNSPLHF.

The CDR3 coding sequence is TGTGCCAGCAGCCGTAATTATAGCAATCAGCCCCAGCATTTT. This codes for CASSRNYSNQPQHF. V usage is TRBV11-2 and J usage is TRBJ1-5; D uncertain. Germline-derived CDR1 and CDR2 are SGHAT and FQNNGV. The CDR3 extends over 14 amino acids. The germline V and J ends were trimmed by 5 bases and 0 bases, with 8 bases remaining between them. The full variable domain, completed using reference TRBV11-2 and TRBJ1-5, is EAGVAQSPRYKIIEKRQSVAFWCNPISGHATLYWYQQILGQGPKLLIQFQNNGVVDDSQLPKDRFSAERLKGVDSTLKIQPAKLEDSAVYLCASSRNYSNQPQHFGDGTRLSIL.

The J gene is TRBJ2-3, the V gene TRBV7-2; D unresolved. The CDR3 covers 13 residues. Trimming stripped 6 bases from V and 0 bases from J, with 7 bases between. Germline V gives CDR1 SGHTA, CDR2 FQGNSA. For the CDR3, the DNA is TGTGCCAGCAGGCGGTATAGCACAGATACGCAGTATTTT. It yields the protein CASRRYSTDTQYF.

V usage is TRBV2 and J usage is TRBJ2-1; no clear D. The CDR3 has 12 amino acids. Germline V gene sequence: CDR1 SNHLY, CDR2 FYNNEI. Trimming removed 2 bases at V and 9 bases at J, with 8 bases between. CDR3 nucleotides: TGTGCCAGCAGTGAAATGGCCATTGAGCAGTTCTTC. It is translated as CASSEMAIEQFF. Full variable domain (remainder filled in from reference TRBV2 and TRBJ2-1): EPEVTQTPSHQVTQMGQEVILRCVPISNHLYFYWYRQILGQKVEFLVSFYNNEISEKSEIFDDQFSVERPDGSNFTLKIRSTKLEDSAMYFCASSEMAIEQFFGPGTRLTVL.

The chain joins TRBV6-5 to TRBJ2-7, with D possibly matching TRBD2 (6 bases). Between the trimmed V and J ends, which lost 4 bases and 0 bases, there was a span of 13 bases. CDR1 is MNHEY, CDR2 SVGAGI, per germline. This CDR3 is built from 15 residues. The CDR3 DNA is TGTGCCAGCAGTTCGGTTTCTAGCGCCTCCTACGAGCAGTACTTC. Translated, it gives CASSSVSSASYEQYF.

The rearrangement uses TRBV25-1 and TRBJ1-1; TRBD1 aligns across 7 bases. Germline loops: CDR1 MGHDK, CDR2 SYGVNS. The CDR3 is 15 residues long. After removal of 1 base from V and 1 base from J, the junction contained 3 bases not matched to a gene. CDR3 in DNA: TGTGCCAGCAGTGAATCCTGGACAGGGAACACTGAAGCTTTCTTT. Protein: CASSESWTGNTEAFF.

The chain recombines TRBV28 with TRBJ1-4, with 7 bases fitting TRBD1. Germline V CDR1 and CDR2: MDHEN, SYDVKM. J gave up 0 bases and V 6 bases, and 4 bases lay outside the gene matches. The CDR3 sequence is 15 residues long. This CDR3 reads CASSSGQATNEKLFF. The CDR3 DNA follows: TGTGCCAGCAGCTCCGGACAGGCAACTAATGAAAAACTGTTTTTT.

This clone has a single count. The CDR3 is CASSLTMNTGELFF. In nucleotides, the CDR3 is TGTGCCAGCAGTTTAACAATGAACACCGGGGAGCTGTTTTTT. The genes are TRBV28 and TRBJ2-2, with D hard to call. CDR1 and CDR2 (germline): MDHEN, SYDVKM. The ends were cut back, 2 bases at V and 1 base at J, with 5 bases in the middle. This CDR3 has 14 residues.

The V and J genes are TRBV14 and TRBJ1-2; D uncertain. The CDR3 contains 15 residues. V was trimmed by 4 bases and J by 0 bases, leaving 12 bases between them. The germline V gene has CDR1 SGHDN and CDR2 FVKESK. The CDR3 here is CASSLVAGTNYGYTF. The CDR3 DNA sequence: TGTGCCAGCAGCCTCGTGGCGGGAACTAACTATGGCTACACCTTC. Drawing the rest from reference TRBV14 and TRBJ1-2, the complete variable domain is EAGVTQFPSHSVIEKGQTVTLRCDPISGHDNLYWYRRVMGKEIKFLLHFVKESKQDESGMPNNRFLAERTGGTYSTLKVQPAELEDSGVYFCASSLVAGTNYGYTFGSGTRLTVV.

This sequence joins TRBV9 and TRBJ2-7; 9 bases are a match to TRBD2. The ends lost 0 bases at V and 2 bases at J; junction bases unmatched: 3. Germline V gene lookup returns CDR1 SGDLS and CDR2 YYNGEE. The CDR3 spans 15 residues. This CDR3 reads CASSVAPSGAYEQYF. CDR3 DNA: TGTGCCAGCAGCGTAGCTCCTAGCGGGGCCTACGAGCAGTACTTC. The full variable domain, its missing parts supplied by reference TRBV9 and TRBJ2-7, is DSGVTQTPKHLITATGQRVTLRCSPRSGDLSVYWYQQSLDQGLQFLIQYYNGEERAKGNILERFSAQQFPDLHSELNLSSLELGDSALYFCASSVAPSGAYEQYFGPGTRLTVT.

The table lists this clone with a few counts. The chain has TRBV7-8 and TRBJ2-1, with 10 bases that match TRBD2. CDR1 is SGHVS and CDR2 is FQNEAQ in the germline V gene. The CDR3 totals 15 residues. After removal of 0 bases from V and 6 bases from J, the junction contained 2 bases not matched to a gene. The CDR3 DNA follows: TGTGCCAGCAGCTTAGCAGCGGGGGGGTTCAATGAGCAGTTCTTC. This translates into CASSLAAGGFNEQFF.

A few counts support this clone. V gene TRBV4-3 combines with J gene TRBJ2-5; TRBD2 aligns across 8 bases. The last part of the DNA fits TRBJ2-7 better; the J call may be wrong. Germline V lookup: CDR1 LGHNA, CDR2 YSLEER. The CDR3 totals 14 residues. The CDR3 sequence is CASSQVAGGVEQYF. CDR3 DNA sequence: TGCGCCAGCAGCCAAGTGGCGGGGGGAGTCGAGCAGTACTTC.

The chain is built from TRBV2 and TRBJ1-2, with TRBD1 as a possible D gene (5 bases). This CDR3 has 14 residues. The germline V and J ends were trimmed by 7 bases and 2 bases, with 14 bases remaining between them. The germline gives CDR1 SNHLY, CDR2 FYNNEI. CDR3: CASTLQGVNYGYTF. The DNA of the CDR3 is TGTGCCAGCACCCTGCAAGGGGTCAACTATGGCTACACCTTC. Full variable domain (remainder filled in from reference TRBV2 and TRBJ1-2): EPEVTQTPSHQVTQMGQEVILRCVPISNHLYFYWYRQILGQKVEFLVSFYNNEISEKSEIFDDQFSVERPDGSNFTLKIRSTKLEDSAMYFCASTLQGVNYGYTFGSGTRLTVV.

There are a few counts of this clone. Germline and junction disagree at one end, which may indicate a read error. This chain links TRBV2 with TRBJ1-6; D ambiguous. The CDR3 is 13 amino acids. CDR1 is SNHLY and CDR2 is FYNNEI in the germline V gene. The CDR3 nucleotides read TGTGCCAGCAGTGAAGTCCAACAGTCATGGGTTAGCTTT. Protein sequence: CASSEVQQSWVSF.

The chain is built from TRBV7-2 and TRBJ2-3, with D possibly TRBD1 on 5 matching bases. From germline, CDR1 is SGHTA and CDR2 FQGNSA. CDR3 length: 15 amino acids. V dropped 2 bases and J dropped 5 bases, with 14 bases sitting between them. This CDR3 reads CASSLRGFRGDTQYF. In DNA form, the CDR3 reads TGTGCCAGCAGCTTAAGAGGTTTTAGGGGAGATACGCAGTATTTT.

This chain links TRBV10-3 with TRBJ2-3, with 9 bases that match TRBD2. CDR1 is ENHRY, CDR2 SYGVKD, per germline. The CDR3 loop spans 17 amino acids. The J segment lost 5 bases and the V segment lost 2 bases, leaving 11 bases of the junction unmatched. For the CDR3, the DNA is TGTGCCATCAGTGAGGACCTAGCGGGGCGTCGGGGAGATACGCAGTATTTT. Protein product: CAISEDLAGRRGDTQYF.

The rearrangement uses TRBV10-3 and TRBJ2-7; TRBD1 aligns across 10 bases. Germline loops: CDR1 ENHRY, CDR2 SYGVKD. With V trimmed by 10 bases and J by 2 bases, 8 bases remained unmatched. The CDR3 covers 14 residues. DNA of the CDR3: TGTGCCACCACAGACGGGACAGGGGCCTACGAGCAGTACTTC. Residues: CATTDGTGAYEQYF.

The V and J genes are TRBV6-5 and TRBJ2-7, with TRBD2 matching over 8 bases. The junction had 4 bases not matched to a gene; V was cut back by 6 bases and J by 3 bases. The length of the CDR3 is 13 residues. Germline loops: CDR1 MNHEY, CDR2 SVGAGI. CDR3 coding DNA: TGTGCCAGCAGAGGACTAGCAATCTACGAGCAGTACTTC. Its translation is CASRGLAIYEQYF.

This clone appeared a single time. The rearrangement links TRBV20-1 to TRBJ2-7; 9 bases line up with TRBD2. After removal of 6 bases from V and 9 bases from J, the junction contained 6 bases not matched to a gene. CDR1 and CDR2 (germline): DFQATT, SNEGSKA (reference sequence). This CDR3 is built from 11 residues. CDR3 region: CSALAGLGQYF. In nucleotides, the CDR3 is TGCAGTGCCCTAGCGGGATTAGGGCAGTACTTC.

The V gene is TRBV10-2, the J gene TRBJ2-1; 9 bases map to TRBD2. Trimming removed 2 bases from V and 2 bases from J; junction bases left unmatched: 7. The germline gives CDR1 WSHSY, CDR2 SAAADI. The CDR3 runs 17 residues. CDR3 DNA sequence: TGCGCCAGCAGTGAGGCCGCCGGGACTAGCACCTACAATGAGCAGTTCTTC. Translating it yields CASSEAAGTSTYNEQFF.

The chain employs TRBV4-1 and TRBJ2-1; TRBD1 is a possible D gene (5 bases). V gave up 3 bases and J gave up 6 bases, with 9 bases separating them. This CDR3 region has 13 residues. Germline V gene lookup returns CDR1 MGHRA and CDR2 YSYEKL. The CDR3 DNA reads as TGCGCCAGCAGCCAGTCCAGGGTCAATGAGCAGTTCTTC. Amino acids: CASSQSRVNEQFF.

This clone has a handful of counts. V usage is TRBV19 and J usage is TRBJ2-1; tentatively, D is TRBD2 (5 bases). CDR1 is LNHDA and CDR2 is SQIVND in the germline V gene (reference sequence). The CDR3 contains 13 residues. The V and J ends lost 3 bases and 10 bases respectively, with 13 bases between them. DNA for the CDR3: TGTGCCAGTAGTATGCGGGCGAGCGGCGAGCAGTTCTTC. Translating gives CASSMRASGEQFF. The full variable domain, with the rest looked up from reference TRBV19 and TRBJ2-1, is DGGITQSPKYLFRKEGQNVTLSCEQNLNHDAMYWYRQDPGQGLRLIYYSQIVNDFQKGDIAEGYSVSREKKESFPLTVTSAQKNPTAFYLCASSMRASGEQFFGPGTRLTVL.

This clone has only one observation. The CDR3 DNA reads as TGCGCCAGCAGCCTACAGGGGGGGCCAAGTGAGCAGTTCTTC. It specifies CASSLQGGPSEQFF. V and J are TRBV4-3 and TRBJ2-1; TRBD1 is a possible D gene (8 bases). CDR3 length equals 14 residues. Germline-derived CDR1 and CDR2 are LGHNA and YSLEER. Trimming shortened V by 4 bases and J by 9 bases, and 16 bases separated the two germline ends.